This T cell receptor beta chain was found in a study of T cell clonotyping in hematopoietic cell transplantation (TCRdb year 2021). Looking at the study overall: Recipient samples taken before transplant were collected after cytoreduction. A total of 130 or so blood samples were gathered in the study from roughly 40 consecutive transplant recipients along with their related donors. Recruitment of patients was conducted between 2015 and early 2017, and follow-up was continued until late 2020 or death. Overall study results and their limits: Overlap with donor repertoires was found for only a small fraction of recipient repertoires, with over 95% found to appear de novo at the given depth. Broader posttransplant TCR repertoire diversity was predicted by donor and pretransplant recipient Inverse Simpson Index values. The sample size was limited, and CD4 and CD8 repertoire contributions could not be separated because cells were not sorted. After transplant, TCR diversity in recipients dropped, and pathologically expanded clonotypes climbed progressively between day 30 and day 180.

In light of the paper, this sample's time point label describes: recipient sample about 28 days before transplant, after cytoreduction. Blood samples were obtained from recipients approximately 28 days before transplant and at days 30, 100 and 180 after transplant. Nuclei Lysis Solution was used to extract genomic DNA from fresh or cryopreserved unfractionated peripheral blood mononuclear cells. The immunoSEQ assay, a bias-controlled multiplex PCR using V- and J-specific primers, was used to amplify TCR beta CDR3 regions from genomic DNA. In a second PCR step, the CDR3 amplicons were tagged with a proprietary barcode plus Illumina adapter sequences. CDR3 libraries were sequenced on an Illumina MiSeq instrument. The authors' analysis ran thus. Export and quality control were handled in immunoSEQ Analyzer 3.0, while downstream analyses relied on R Bioconductor and Immunarch. Only productive rearrangements in the normalized downsampled data set went into calculating the repertoire metrics. Pathologically expanded clonotypes were defined as those larger than 5 templates in the normalized cohort. Repertoire diversity was measured with the Inverse Simpson Index. CMV-specificity analyses were carried out on the non-normalized data set to capture all clonotypes. Entries here come from immuneACCESS through TCRdb and include only in-frame sequences with V and J called. Some clones fail to appear in such tables; in the studies checked, an unresolved V gene covers under half of the shortfall, and the cause of the remainder is unknown. V, J and clone size are those of that table, while D and trimming were read from the DNA. This sample lists tens of thousands of clones; 82% were detected once. Of the sample, approximately 5.7% is held by the ten largest clones.

The germline V end is reduced by 2 bases and the J end by 4 bases; junction bases left unmatched: 3. Taken from cysteine to phenylalanine, the CDR3 has 15 residues. Of all the DNA, just the CDR3 is kept, 45 bases in frame from base 1. For CDR1 and CDR2, the germline V gene (reference sequence) lists GTSNPN and SVGIG. With regard to this clone: Its specific antigen is unknown. No base-level quality is on record; no much larger clone is a single base apart.

This receptor was identified in a man aged 60 to 75 with myelodysplastic syndrome. Some clones in this sample may be carry-over from other donors' samples. The chain uses TRBV30 and TRBJ2-1, with 12 junctional bases fitting TRBD2. The sequences come from peripheral blood mononuclear cells, collected before stem cell transplant. The bases are TGTGCCTGGAGTAGACTAGCGGGGGCTTACAATGAGCAGTTCTTC. Translation gives CAWSRLAGAYNEQFF.